This T cell receptor (beta chain) came from a study of shared clonotypes between healthy human individuals. Study information: Per donor, three plates held CD4 naive cells, three held CD4 memory, two held CD8 naive and one held CD8 memory.

Nashville, Tennessee was home to all donors, each a Caucasian adult. Study outcomes and limitations: Compared with memory subsets, naive subsets generally had larger estimated richness.

Points on this clone: Its antigen is not known.

This CDR3 has 13 amino acids. Germline CDR1 and CDR2: SGHRS and YFSETQ. Trimming shortened V by 4 bases and J by 4 bases, and 12 bases separated the two germline ends. Profiled with immunoSEQ multiplex PCR; TCRdb holds only in-frame clones, not every one. The sample includes about 2.3 million clones, just under 95% of them seen just once. The rearrangement joins TRBV5-1 to TRBJ2-7; TRBD2 might be the D (5 bases). What was sequenced was naive CD4+ T cells from PBMCs. As for subset: CD45RA+ positively selected. The TCR was taken from a man between 18 and 29 years old in good health. Some clones in this sample may be carry-over from other donors' samples. The CDR3 loop reads CASSIREGYEQYF. CDR3 coding DNA: TGCGCCAGCAGCATCCGGGAAGGGTACGAGCAGTACTTC.